This T cell receptor beta chain stems from a study of T cells in narcolepsy. Sequencing used immunoSEQ multiplex PCR; TCRdb keeps in-frame clones, though not all of them. The repertoire consists of about 30,000 clones, with roughly four fifths occurring once and the leading ten covering approximately 1.1%. The sequenced material came from CD45RA- memory CD4+ T cells from PBMCs. This clonotype originated in a human donor with narcolepsy.

The CDR3 sequence is CASKGRGLSRTQHF. The CDR3 coding sequence is TGTGCCAGCAAGGGTCGGGGCCTCTCCAGGACCCAGCATTTT. V is TRBV28 and J is TRBJ1-5, with D possibly matching TRBD1 (5 bases). The CDR3 is 14 residues long. Trimming removed 7 bases at V and 11 bases at J, with 21 bases between. From germline, CDR1 is MDHEN and CDR2 SYDVKM.